Listed below are T cell receptor beta chains from one sample, sequenced in a study of molecular identifiers for immune sequencing clone quantification. Each CDR3 protein gets one entry after TCRdb re-called the PCR reads with MiXCR. Of about 500,000 distinct CDR3 sequences listed, about a fifth were seen once; the top ten hold about 0.8%. The sequenced sample was naive CD8+ T cells from blood, with Jurkat cell RNA spiked in. These receptors originate from a human donor in good health. Some libraries in this study had Jurkat cell RNA spiked in. CDR3s include the opening cysteine and the closing phenylalanine or tryptophan. Fields, in order: V gene, clone size, J gene, D gene, CDR3 DNA, CDR3 protein. The D gene is left open where the match is weak. Where a row states a size, it is once, few, many or the class of an expanded clone; other rows omit it.

TRBV12-3/TRBV12-4	many	TRBJ2-6	-	TGTGCCAGCAGTTTAGCTCGCTCTGGGGCCAACGTCCTGACTTTC	CASSLARSGANVLTF
TRBV18	-	TRBJ2-6	-	TGTGCCGGCTCCACAGGGTCCGGGGCCAACGTCCTGACTTTC	CAGSTGSGANVLTF
TRBV27	-	TRBJ2-2	-	TGTGCCTGCTCCGGCGGGGTTAACACCGGGGAGCTGTTTTTT	CACSGGVNTGELFF
TRBV7-9	-	TRBJ2-2	TRBD2	TGTGCCAGCAGTACGCCGGGACTAGCGGAGAACACCGGGGAGCTGTTTTTT	CASSTPGLAENTGELFF
TRBV7-2	many	TRBJ2-5	-	TGTGCCAGCAGCTTGACTAGTCCTCAAGAGACCCAGTACTTC	CASSLTSPQETQYF
TRBV7-2	many	TRBJ2-3	TRBD2	TGTGCCAGCAGCTTAGATTTCACTAGCGGGGGGGCCGTAGATACGCAGTATTTT	CASSLDFTSGGAVDTQYF
TRBV4-1	few	TRBJ1-5	-	TGCGCCAGCAGCCAAGTTGGGTACGGGGGCGCTGAGGACAATCAGCCCCAGCATTTT	CASSQVGYGGAEDNQPQHF
TRBV5-1	many	TRBJ2-1	TRBD2	TGCGCCAGCAGCTTCTCGAGCGGGGTACCCTACAATGAGCAGTTCTTC	CASSFSSGVPYNEQFF
TRBV4-3	many	TRBJ1-1	-	TGCGCCAGCAGCCCCACATCGGGCCGGGACACTGAAGCTTTCTTT	CASSPTSGRDTEAFF
TRBV5-6	few	TRBJ2-1	-	TGTGCCAGCAGCTTGGTGCAGGCCCCGTCCTCCTACAATGAGCAGTTCTTC	CASSLVQAPSSYNEQFF